This T cell receptor beta chain was found in a study of patients and donors after allogeneic stem cell transplantation. This CDR3 spans 15 amino acids. Losses at the gene ends were 4 bases for V and 5 bases for J; bases not matched to a gene: 6. The germline gives CDR1 SGHRS, CDR2 YFSETQ. In this sample, this clonotype turned up many times. Each CDR3 protein is one row after TCRdb ran MiXCR on the RT-PCR reads. The data contain over 350,000 distinct CDR3 sequences, about a sixth of them singletons. This chain links TRBV5-1 with TRBJ2-1; 10 nucleotides align to TRBD2. This receptor was identified in a human donor who was either an allogeneic HSCT recipient or a stem cell or donor lymphocyte infusion donor (not recorded which). It is not recorded whose cells these are; they may come from a transplant donor. Specimen: blood, either unsorted or a sorted T cell fraction (not recorded which). The CDR3 nucleotides read TGCGCCAGCAGCGTGACTAGCGGGCCGAACAATGAGCAGTTCTTC. It specifies CASSVTSGPNNEQFF.